This T cell receptor (beta chain) was recorded in a study of beta chain features in type 1 diabetes. Sorted populations all had greater than 98% purity. Regarding the study as a whole: Moderately but significantly shorter TCRB CDR3s were found in Type 1 diabetes patients in all four CD4+ subsets. Patients' naive, central memory and Treg TCRB repertoires seemed closer to one another than those of healthy donors. PCR, the amplification step, might favor shorter templates, equally in patients and controls. Individuals with type 1 diabetes displayed fewer insertions and more deletions at VDJ junctions.

Every isolated RNA sample was fully reverse transcribed, so sequencing captured expressed TCRB transcripts. This table comes from immunoSEQ multiplex PCR, and its TCRdb copy is limited to in-frame clones, with some not included. The repertoire holds about 640,000 clones, with 9.5% to 15% as singletons. V was pared by 3 bases and J by 3 bases, with 8 bases between. The CDR3 covers 13 residues. Germline V gene sequence: CDR1 SNHLY, CDR2 FYNNEI. There are a few counts of this clone. Its antigen is as yet unknown. Material for sequencing was naive CD4+ T cells from blood. This chain links TRBV2 with TRBJ1-2; maybe TRBD1 (5 bases). This clonotype was obtained from a young man with type 1 diabetes. The CDR3 sequence is CASSDGTHYGYTF. DNA for the CDR3: TGTGCCAGCAGTGATGGGACCCACTATGGCTACACCTTC.